The 10 T cell receptor beta chains reported below all come from one sample, sequenced in a study of T cells in Graves' hyperthyroidism and ophthalmopathy. TCR beta CDR3 regions were amplified from RNA transcripts. First-round RT-PCR with HTBI primers amplified the TCR CDR3 region. TCRdb reanalysed the multiplex PCR reads using MiXCR and keeps one entry per CDR3 protein. The sample consists of fewer than 600,000 distinct CDR3 sequences, approximately 15% of them appearing once. Sequenced material: blood. These receptors all come from a woman between 40 and 50 years old with Graves' hyperthyroidism.

The sample holds many counts of this clonotype. The rearrangement joins TRBV11-2 to TRBJ2-6; D possibly corresponds to TRBD1 (5 bases). The CDR3 is 16 residues long. Germline V lookup: CDR1 SGHAT, CDR2 FQNNGV. Trimming pared 0 bases from V and 4 bases from J, leaving 10 bases between. The CDR3 region is CASSLDLGAGANVLTF. For the CDR3, the DNA is TGTGCCAGCAGCTTAGACTTAGGGGCAGGGGCCAACGTCCTGACTTTC.

This clonotype was observed at least ten times. The rearrangement links TRBV30 to TRBJ2-3, with TRBD2 identical over 7 bases. Germline trimming cut 3 bases from V and 3 bases from J; bases unmatched to any gene: 12. CDR3 length: 16 amino acids. In germline, CDR1 is GTSNPN, CDR2 SVGIG (reference sequence). Here the CDR3 reads CAWRLRAGKGTDTQYF. CDR3 bases: TGTGCCTGGAGGCTCCGAGCGGGAAAGGGTACAGATACGCAGTATTTT.

This clonotype was seen many times. The chain employs TRBV12-3 or TRBV12-4 and TRBJ2-1; TRBD2 aligns across 11 bases. The CDR3 is 15 amino acids. The trim removed 3 bases at V and 9 bases at J, leaving 7 bases unmatched. The CDR3 DNA reads as TGTGCCAGCAGTTTTAGCGGGAGGGTCGATGGTGAGCAGTTCTTC. Amino acids: CASSFSGRVDGEQFF.

This clonotype was seen ten or more times. The CDR3 reads CASSLFAGSVNNEQFF. The DNA of the CDR3 is TGTGCCAGCAGCTTATTCGCGGGGTCGGTTAACAATGAGCAGTTCTTC. The chain couples TRBV7-2 to TRBJ2-1, with D maybe TRBD2 (6 bases). CDR1 and CDR2 (germline): SGHTA, FQGNSA. The CDR3 length is 16 residues. Trimming pared 2 bases from V and 5 bases from J, leaving 16 bases between.

This clonotype was counted many times. V and J are TRBV11-2 and TRBJ2-3; D may be TRBD2 (6 bases). Per germline, CDR1 SGHAT and CDR2 FQNNGV. V gave up 0 bases and J gave up 6 bases, with 7 bases separating them. The CDR3 consists of 13 residues. The CDR3 loop reads CASSLEAGDTQYF. CDR3 bases: TGTGCCAGCAGCTTAGAGGCGGGGGATACGCAGTATTTT.

The chain couples TRBV28 to TRBJ2-1; tentative D call: TRBD2 (5 bases). CDR3 length: 14 residues. V was clipped by 2 bases and J by 10 bases, with 15 bases between them. The V gene's germline CDR1 is MDHEN and CDR2 SYDVKM. DNA of the CDR3: TGTGCCAGCAGTTTACCCCCCCCCCGGAGGGAGCAGTTCTTC. Translating gives CASSLPPPRREQFF.

This clonotype was recorded at least ten times. The J gene is TRBJ2-1, the V gene TRBV6-1; 9 nucleotides match TRBD2. Losses at the gene ends were 8 bases for V and 1 base for J; bases not matched to a gene: 3. The germline CDR1 and CDR2 sequences are MNHNS and SASEGT. CDR3 length equals 14 residues. The DNA for the CDR3 is TGTGCCAGCCATAGCGGGAGATCCTACAATGAGCAGTTCTTC. As protein: CASHSGRSYNEQFF.

Of note for this clonotype: This may stem from a read error, because a much larger clone lies one nucleotide away. V gene TRBV18 combines with J gene TRBJ1-5, with D uncertain. Trimming pared 3 bases from V and 2 bases from J, leaving 14 bases between. This CDR3 is 16 amino acids long. Germline CDR1 is KGHSH and CDR2 is LQKENI. CDR3 sequence (DNA): TGTGCCAGCTCACCCCGACACGGAAATGGCAATCAGCCCCAGCATTTT. The encoded protein is CASSPRHGNGNQPQHF.

This clonotype was detected many times. V and J are TRBV3-1 and TRBJ1-1, with D possibly TRBD1 on 6 matching bases. The V end was cut by 2 bases, the J end by 7 bases, with 14 bases between. CDR3 length equals 14 residues. Germline assignment: CDR1 LGHDT and CDR2 YNNKEL (reference sequence). The CDR3 DNA reads TGTGCCAGCAGCCAAAAGGGGGGCGGCCGTGAAGCTTTCTTT. Its translation is CASSQKGGGREAFF.

This clonotype was seen at least ten times. This rearrangement joins TRBV10-3 to TRBJ2-1; no reliable D call. Germline CDR1 is ENHRY and CDR2 is SYGVKD. The V and J ends lost 0 bases and 7 bases respectively, with 28 bases between them. The length of the CDR3 is 20 residues. CDR3 region: CAISESGGFLSSEGLNEQFF. DNA of the CDR3: TGTGCCATCAGTGAGTCTGGCGGATTCCTTTCGAGCGAAGGTCTGAATGAGCAGTTCTTC.